This T cell receptor beta chain was observed in a study of Tregs in tolerant kidney transplant recipients. Method: immunoSEQ multiplex PCR; TCRdb's copy keeps in-frame clones and lacks some. This table holds 120,000 or so clones, roughly nine tenths found once. V lost 0 bases, J lost 4 bases, and 5 bases lay in between. The CDR3 is made up of 13 amino acids. Per the germline V gene, CDR1 is KGHSH and CDR2 is LQKENI. A note on this clone: The same CDR3 is also encoded by other DNA sequences in this sample.

This chain connects TRBV18 to TRBJ2-3; D ambiguous. The receptor's source is a human donor in good health. Sequenced input: CD4+ T cells from blood. CDR3 in amino acids: CASSPPSADTQYF. In DNA, the CDR3 is TGTGCCAGCTCACCACCGTCCGCAGATACGCAGTATTTT.